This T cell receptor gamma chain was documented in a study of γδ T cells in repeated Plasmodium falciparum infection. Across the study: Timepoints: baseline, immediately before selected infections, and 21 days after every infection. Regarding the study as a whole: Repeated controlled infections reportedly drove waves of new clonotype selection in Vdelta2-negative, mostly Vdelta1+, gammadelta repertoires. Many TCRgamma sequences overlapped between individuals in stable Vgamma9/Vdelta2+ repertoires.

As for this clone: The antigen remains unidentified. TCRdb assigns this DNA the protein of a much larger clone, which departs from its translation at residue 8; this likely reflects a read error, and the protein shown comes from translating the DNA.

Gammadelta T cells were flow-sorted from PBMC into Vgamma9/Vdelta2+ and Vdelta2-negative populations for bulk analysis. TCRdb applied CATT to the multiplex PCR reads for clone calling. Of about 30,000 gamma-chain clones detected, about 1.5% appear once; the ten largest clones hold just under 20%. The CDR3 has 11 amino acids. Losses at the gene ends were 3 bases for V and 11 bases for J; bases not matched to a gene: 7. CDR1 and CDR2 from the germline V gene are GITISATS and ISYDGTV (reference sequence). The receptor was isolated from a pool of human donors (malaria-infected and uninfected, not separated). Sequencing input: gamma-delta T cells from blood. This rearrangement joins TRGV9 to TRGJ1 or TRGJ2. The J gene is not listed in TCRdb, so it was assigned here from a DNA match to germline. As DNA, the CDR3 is TGTGCCTTGTGGGAGCAAAGGGAGAAACTCTTT. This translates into CALWEQREKLF.